Reported below is one TCR beta chain. What this receptor recognizes is not known. No base-level quality is on record; no much larger clone is a single base apart. Collaborating institutions collected whole blood in K2EDTA tubes following their own protocols. For TCRbeta analysis, collaborators shipped samples in one of three forms: frozen whole blood, isolated PBMCs, or DNA extracted from either of those sample types. This sample is drawn from a study of blood T cell repertoires in COVID-19 (TCRdb year 2020). About the full investigation: Samples covering the acute and convalescent phases of COVID-19 were provided by collaborators in the United States, Italy and Spain. Nearly every sample came with metadata listing a de-identified subject ID, COVID-19 status, age in years and sex. Samples were obtained from the ongoing ImmuneRACE study (first 160 participants) and from about 1,300 subjects provided by 6 global collaborators. Where available, HLA class I and class II types were taken from metadata supplied by the sample provider and were not determined by assay-based typing. The material from the prospective study consisted of cDNA or gDNA derived from T cells, B-cell-depleted T cells, or PBMCs. A freely available public database, intended as a resource for researchers studying the immune response to SARS-CoV-2, is where the repertoires were released. The dataset comprised deeply sampled blood TCRbeta repertoires from subjects exposed to, actively infected with, or recovered from COVID-19. Broad study findings and their caveats: The quantity of clinical and demographic metadata differed by source and by participant and was supplied without curation.

TCRbeta CDR3 regions were amplified from genomic DNA by means of the immunoSEQ Assay, a bias-controlled multiplex PCR. The original pipeline was this. The number of nucleated cells in each sample was estimated by amplification of reference gene primers within the assay. Sequence reads were collapsed and filtered to measure the absolute abundance of every unique TCRbeta CDR3 rearrangement. Productive Simpson clonality was computed per sample as the square root of Simpson's diversity index over productive rearrangements. TCRdb provides this immuneACCESS table in a form limited to in-frame rearrangements. Some clones are lacking; in checked studies, under half of them reflect an unresolved V gene, and why the rest are absent is not known. That table supplies the V and J calls and clone size; D and trimming were determined from the DNA. This sample is represented by just over 95,000 clones; 75% to 95% of them were singletons. Together, the top ten hold 5% to 5.5% of the sample.

The CDR3 runs 14 residues from the cysteine to the phenylalanine. Kept here is only the CDR3 DNA, which spans 42 bases and is read in frame from base 1. Clipping removes 4 bases from V and 2 bases from J, with 4 as the unmatched junction base count. Reading the germline V gene gives CDR1 SGHRS and CDR2 YFSETQ. Sequencing was carried out using peripheral blood. The receptor's source is a man aged 45 to 65 with acute or convalescent COVID-19. The rearranged chain carries TRBV5-1 and TRBJ1-2; a stretch of 8 junction bases matches TRBD1. The CDR3 is CASSPGGANYGYTF. The DNA sequence reads TGCGCCAGCAGCCCAGGGGGCGCAAACTATGGCTACACCTTC.